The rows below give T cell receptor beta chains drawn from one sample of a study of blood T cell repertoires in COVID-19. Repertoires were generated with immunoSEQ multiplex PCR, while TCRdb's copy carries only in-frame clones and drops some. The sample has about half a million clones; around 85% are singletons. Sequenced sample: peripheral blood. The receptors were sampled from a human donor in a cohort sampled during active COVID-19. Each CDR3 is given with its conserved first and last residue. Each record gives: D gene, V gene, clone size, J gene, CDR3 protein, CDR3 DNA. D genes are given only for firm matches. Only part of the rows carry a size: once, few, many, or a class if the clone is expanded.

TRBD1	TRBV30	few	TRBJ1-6	CACGTVNSPLHF	TGTGCCTGCGGGACAGTTAATTCACCCCTCCACTTT
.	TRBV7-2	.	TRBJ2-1	CASSLAGGGSSEQFF	TGTGCCAGCAGCTTAGCGGGGGGCGGGAGTAGTGAGCAGTTCTTC
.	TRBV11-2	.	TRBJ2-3	CASSSLSGSTDTQYF	TGTGCCAGCAGCTCACTTAGCGGAAGCACAGATACGCAGTATTTT
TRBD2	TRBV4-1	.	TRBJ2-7	CASSQLAGGPNEQYF	TGCGCCAGCAGCCAGCTAGCGGGAGGGCCTAACGAGCAGTACTTC
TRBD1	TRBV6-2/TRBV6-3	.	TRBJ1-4	CASRPYTGGKEKLFF	TGTGCCAGCAGGCCTTATACAGGGGGCAAGGAAAAACTGTTTTTT
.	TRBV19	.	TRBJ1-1	CASSIVGHESKAFF	TGTGCCAGTAGTATAGTGGGACATGAATCCAAAGCTTTCTTT
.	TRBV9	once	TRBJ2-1	CASSVYGTNEQFF	TGTGCCAGCAGCGTGTACGGGACAAATGAGCAGTTCTTC
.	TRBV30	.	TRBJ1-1	CAWTSGGADTEAFF	TGTGCCTGGACCTCGGGGGGCGCGGACACTGAAGCTTTCTTT
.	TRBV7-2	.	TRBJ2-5	CASSWASGEETQYF	TGTGCCAGCAGCTGGGCATCAGGGGAAGAGACCCAGTACTTC
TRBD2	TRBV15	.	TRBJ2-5	CATSRDLPSGRGETQYF	TGTGCCACCAGCAGAGATCTGCCTAGCGGGAGGGGGGAGACCCAGTACTTC
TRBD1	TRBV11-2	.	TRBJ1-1	CASSLDREGEAFF	TGTGCCAGCAGCTTGGACAGGGAGGGTGAAGCTTTCTTT
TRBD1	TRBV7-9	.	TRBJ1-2	CASSSQLQGYGYTF	TGTGCCAGCAGCTCCCAGTTACAGGGGTATGGCTACACCTTC
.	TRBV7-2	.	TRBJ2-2	CASSFGSWTGELFF	TGTGCCAGCAGCTTTGGGAGTTGGACCGGGGAGCTGTTTTTT
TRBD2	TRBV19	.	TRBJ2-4	CASSGTRVGENIQYF	TGTGCCAGTAGTGGGACTAGGGTTGGTGAAAACATTCAGTACTTC
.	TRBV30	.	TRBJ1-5	CAWGLGAAQPQHF	TGTGCCTGGGGACTAGGGGCGGCTCAGCCCCAGCATTTT
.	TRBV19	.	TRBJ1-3	CASRISGIYRPGNTIYF	TGTGCCAGTCGGATTTCGGGAATATATCGTCCTGGAAACACCATATATTTT
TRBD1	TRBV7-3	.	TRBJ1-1	CASSLSPPGQGWSTEAFF	TGTGCCAGCAGCTTAAGCCCGCCGGGACAGGGGTGGAGCACTGAAGCTTTCTTT
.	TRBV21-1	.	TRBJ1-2	CAPPGRVGYGYTF	TGTGCCCCCCCCGGGAGGGTCGGCTATGGCTACACCTTC
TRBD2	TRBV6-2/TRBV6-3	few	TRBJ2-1	CASSYHGTSAYNEQFF	TGTGCCAGCAGTTACCACGGGACTAGCGCCTACAATGAGCAGTTCTTC
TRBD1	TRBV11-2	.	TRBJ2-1	CASSLGQGGSYNEQFF	TGTGCCAGCAGCTTAGGACAGGGCGGCTCCTACAATGAGCAGTTCTTC
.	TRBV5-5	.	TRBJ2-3	CASSLSQPHLVTDTQYF	TGTGCCAGCAGCTTGTCACAGCCCCATCTGGTTACAGATACGCAGTATTTT
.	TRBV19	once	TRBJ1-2	CASQGNGYTF	TGTGCCAGCCAGGGGAATGGCTACACCTTC
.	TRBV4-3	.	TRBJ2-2	CASSQDLQRRNTGELFF	TGCGCCAGCAGCCAAGATCTCCAGCGGAGGAACACCGGGGAGCTGTTTTTT
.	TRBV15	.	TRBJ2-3	CATSRGGAGRRGDTQYF	TGTGCCACCAGCAGGGGGGGAGCGGGTAGGCGCGGAGATACGCAGTATTTT
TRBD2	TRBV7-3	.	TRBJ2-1	CASSLQASGDNEQFF	TGTGCCAGCAGCTTACAAGCTAGCGGAGACAATGAGCAGTTCTTC